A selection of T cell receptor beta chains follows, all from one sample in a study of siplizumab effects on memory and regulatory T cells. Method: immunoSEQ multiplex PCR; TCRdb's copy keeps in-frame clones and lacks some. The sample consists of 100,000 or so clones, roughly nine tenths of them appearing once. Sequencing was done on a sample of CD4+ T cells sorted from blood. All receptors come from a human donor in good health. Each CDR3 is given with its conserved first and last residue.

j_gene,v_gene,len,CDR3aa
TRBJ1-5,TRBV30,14,CAWSVRGLNQPQHF
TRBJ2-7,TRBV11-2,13,CASSLRGVGEQYF
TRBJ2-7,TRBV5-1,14,CASSFGPPSYEQYF
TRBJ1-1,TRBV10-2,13,CASSEVKNTEAFF
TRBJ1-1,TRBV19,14,CASRPGTQNTEAFF
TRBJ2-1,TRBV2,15,CASSVPGRSDNEQFF
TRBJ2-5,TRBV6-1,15,CASREGLAGRAAQYF
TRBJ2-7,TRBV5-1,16,CASSFGGLAGADEQYF
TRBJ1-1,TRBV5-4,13,CASSLQMNTEAFF
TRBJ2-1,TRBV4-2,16,CASSQAEAGSYNEQFF
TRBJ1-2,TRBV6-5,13,CASSRQGAAGYTF
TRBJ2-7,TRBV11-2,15,CASSLLGTGGYEQYF
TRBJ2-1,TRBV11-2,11,CASILHNEQFF
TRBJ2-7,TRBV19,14,CASSTGTGGYEQYF
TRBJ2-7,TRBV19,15,CASSIDGQPPYEQYF
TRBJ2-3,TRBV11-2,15,CASTPDWGGSDTQYF
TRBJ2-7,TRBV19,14,CASSGSGQKDEQYF